This T cell receptor (beta chain) was sequenced in a study of T-cell memory formation after mild COVID-19. About the research overall: Clusters of TCRs were largely donor specific. Study-wide points: Confirmation was lacking for SARS-CoV-2 specificity of second-wave clones that peaked on day 37. Clones that shrank (day 15 to 85) were balanced CD4/CD8, whereas later expanders leaned CD4+.

TCRdb re-called the 5' RACE reads with MiXCR, one entry per CDR3 protein. The sample carries hundreds of thousands of distinct CDR3 sequences, around 30% recorded once. Germline V CDR1 and CDR2: ENHRY, SYGVKD. The CDR3 contains 17 residues. Trimming shortened V by 3 bases and J by 1 base, and 18 bases separated the two germline ends. As regards this clonotype: The target antigen is unknown.

Source material: PBMCs or a T cell subset sorted from them (not recorded which). The chain has TRBV10-3 and TRBJ1-2; TRBD1 is a possible D gene (5 bases). This clonotype was sampled from an adult woman who had mild COVID-19 (a few samples of this study predate the infection). Cell type and time point are not known. The chain's CDR3 is CAISEHMGDSFNYGYTF. CDR3 DNA: TGTGCCATCAGTGAACACATGGGAGACAGCTTTAACTATGGCTACACCTTC.